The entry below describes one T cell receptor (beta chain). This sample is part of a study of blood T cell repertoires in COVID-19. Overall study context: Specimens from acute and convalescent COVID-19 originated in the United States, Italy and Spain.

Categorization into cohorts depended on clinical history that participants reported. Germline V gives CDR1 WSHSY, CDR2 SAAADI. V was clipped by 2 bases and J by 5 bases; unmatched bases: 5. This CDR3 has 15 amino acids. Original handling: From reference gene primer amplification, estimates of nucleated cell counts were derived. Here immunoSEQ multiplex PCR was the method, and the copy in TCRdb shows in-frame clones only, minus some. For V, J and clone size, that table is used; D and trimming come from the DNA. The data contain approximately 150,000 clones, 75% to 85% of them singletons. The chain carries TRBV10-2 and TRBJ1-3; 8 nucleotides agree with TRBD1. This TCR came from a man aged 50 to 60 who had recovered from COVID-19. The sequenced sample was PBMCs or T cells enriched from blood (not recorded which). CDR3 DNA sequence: TGCGCCAGCAGTGAGGGAGGACAGGGAAGAAACACCATATATTTT. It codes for CASSEGGQGRNTIYF.